This T cell receptor beta chain was sequenced in a study of cytomegalovirus exposure and HLA in healthy donors. The overall study: Ancestry clustering placed more than 80% of around 400 genotyped donors in the Caucasian-associated cluster.

On this clone: The antigen is unknown.

Although they were nominally healthy when sampled, donors likely had unrecorded immune exposures. PCR involved 60 Vbeta and 13 Jbeta primers. Assay used: immunoSEQ multiplex PCR; TCRdb lists only in-frame clones, some missing. The data hold some 120,000 clones, with around 10% observed a single time. Whole-study results and caveats: The authors considered a cluster of highly shared sequence variants likely to be a sequencing artifact.

This CDR3 region has 14 residues. The germline gives CDR1 SEHNR, CDR2 FQNEAQ (reference sequence). V lost 6 bases and J 6 bases, leaving 16 bases between the germline ends. This sequence originates from a man aged 25 to 40 in good health and CMV-seronegative. This chain uses TRBV7-9 with TRBJ2-3, with a tentative D call TRBD2 (6 bases). Sequenced input: PBMCs. As DNA, the CDR3 is TGTGCCAGCAGTTCAACTAGCACTGGGGATACGCAGTATTTT. Protein product: CASSSTSTGDTQYF. Full variable domain (remainder filled in from reference TRBV7-9 and TRBJ2-3): DTGVSQNPRHKITKRGQNVTFRCDPISEHNRLYWYRQTLGQGPEFLTYFQNEAQLEKSRLLSDRFSAERPKGSFSTLEIQRTEQGDSAMYLCASSSTSTGDTQYFGPGTRLTVL.